This TCR beta chain stems from a study of cytomegalovirus exposure and HLA in healthy donors. Broader study findings: Overall, approximately 150 TCR beta chains were annotated as cytomegalovirus-associated.

As regards this clone: Its antigen is as yet unknown.

The length of the CDR3 is 15 residues. V shed 4 bases, J shed 2 bases, and the junction held 2 bases outside the gene matches. The germline gives CDR1 SGHRS, CDR2 YFSETQ. Researchers ran the PCR with 60 Vbeta and 13 Jbeta primers. Generated by immunoSEQ multiplex PCR, the TCRdb table keeps only in-frame clones and is missing some. This table has under 250,000 clones, under 85% appearing once. This chain links TRBV5-1 with TRBJ1-3, with TRBD1 matching over 11 bases. The origin of this receptor is a man aged 45-65 years in good health and CMV-seronegative. The sequencing input was PBMCs. The CDR3 region is CASSRTGGTGNTIYF. For the CDR3, the DNA is TGCGCCAGCAGCAGGACAGGGGGCACTGGAAACACCATATATTTT.